This T cell receptor (beta chain) came from a study of blood T cell repertoires in COVID-19. Study background: Recovered status in Cohort 3 required two negative PCRs, clearance, or symptom resolution.

A few counts support this clone. Assay used: immunoSEQ multiplex PCR; TCRdb lists only in-frame clones, some missing. This sample has 250,000 to 300,000 clones; 70% to 90% occur once, and the top ten carry 2% to 2.5%. Germline V lookup: CDR1 KGHDR, CDR2 SFDVKD. The CDR3 is 18 residues long. Trimming took 2 bases from V and 9 from J; bases not matched to a gene: 10. The clonotype was recovered from a woman aged 55-70 years in a cohort exposed to, infected with or recovered from COVID-19 (not recorded which). This sequence joins TRBV24-1 and TRBJ2-1; 15 positions match TRBD2. The sequenced material came from PBMCs or T cells enriched from blood (not recorded which). This CDR3 is CATSDSRGTSGRSGEQFF. Written as DNA, the CDR3 is TGTGCCACCAGTGATTCGCGTGGGACTAGCGGGAGGAGTGGTGAGCAGTTCTTC.